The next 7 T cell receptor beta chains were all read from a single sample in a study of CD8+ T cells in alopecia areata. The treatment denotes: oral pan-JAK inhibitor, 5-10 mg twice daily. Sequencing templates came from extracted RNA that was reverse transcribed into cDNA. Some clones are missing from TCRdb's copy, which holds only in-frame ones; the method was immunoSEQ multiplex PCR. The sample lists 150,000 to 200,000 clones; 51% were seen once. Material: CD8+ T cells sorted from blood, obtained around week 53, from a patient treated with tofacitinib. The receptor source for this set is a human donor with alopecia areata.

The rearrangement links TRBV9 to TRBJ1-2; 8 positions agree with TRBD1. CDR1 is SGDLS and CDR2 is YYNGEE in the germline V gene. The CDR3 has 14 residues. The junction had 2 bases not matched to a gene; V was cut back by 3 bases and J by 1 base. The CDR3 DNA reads TGTGCCAGCAGCGGCGGACAGGGTAACTATGGCTACACCTTC. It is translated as CASSGGQGNYGYTF.

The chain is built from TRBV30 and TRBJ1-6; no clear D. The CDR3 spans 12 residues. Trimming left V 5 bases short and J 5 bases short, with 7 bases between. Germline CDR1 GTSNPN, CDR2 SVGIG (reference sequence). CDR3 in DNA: TGTGCCTGGCTGCGGGATAATTCACCCCTCCACTTT. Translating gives CAWLRDNSPLHF. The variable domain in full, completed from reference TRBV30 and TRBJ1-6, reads SQTIHQWPATLVQPVGSPLSLECTVEGTSNPNLYWYRQAAGRGLQLLFYSVGIGQISSEVPQNLSASRPQDRQFILSSKKLLLSDSGFYLCAWLRDNSPLHFGNGTRLTVT.

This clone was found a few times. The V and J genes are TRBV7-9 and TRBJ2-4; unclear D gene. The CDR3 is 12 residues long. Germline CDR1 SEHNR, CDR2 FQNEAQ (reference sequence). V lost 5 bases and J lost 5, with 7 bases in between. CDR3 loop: CASSQFQNIQYF. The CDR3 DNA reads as TGTGCCAGCAGCCAGTTCCAAAACATTCAGTACTTC.

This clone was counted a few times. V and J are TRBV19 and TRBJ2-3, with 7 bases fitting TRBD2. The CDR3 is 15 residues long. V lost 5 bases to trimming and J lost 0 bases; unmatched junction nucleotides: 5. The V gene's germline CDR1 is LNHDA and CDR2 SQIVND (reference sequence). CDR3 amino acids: CASSRRGTSTDTQYF. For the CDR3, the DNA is TGTGCCAGTAGTCGGCGGGGGACTAGCACAGATACGCAGTATTTT.

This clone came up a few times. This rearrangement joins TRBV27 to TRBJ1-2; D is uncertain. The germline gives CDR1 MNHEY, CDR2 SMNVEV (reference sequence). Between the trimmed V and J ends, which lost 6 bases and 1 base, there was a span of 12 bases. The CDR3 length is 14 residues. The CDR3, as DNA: TGTGCCAGCAGATTAGGCGGCAGTAACTATGGCTACACCTTC. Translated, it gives CASRLGGSNYGYTF.

The CDR3 nucleotides read TGTGCCAGCAGCCCCTCGGGGGGCACTAGGGACCCCGGGGAGCTGTTTTTT. This sequence encodes CASSPSGGTRDPGELFF. V gene TRBV13 combines with J gene TRBJ2-2, with D maybe TRBD2 (7 bases). V gave up 5 bases and J gave up 6 bases, with 22 bases separating them. The CDR3 runs 17 residues. CDR1 and CDR2 (germline): PRHDT, FYEKMQ (reference sequence).

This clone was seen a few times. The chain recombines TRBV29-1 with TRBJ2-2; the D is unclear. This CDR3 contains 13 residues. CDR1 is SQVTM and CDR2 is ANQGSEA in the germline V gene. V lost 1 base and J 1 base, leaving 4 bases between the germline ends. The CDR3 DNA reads TGCAGCGTTGAAGGAGAGAACACCGGGGAGCTGTTTTTT. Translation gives CSVEGENTGELFF.